This is a list of T cell receptor beta chains from one sample in a study of T-cell memory formation after mild COVID-19. From the 5' RACE reads, TCRdb called clonotypes with MiXCR, one entry per CDR3 protein. The sample carries over 400,000 distinct CDR3 sequences, roughly a quarter recorded once. What was sequenced was PBMCs or a T cell subset sorted from them (not recorded which). These receptors all come from an adult woman who had mild COVID-19 (a few samples of this study predate the infection). Cell type and time point are not known. The CDR3 runs from the conserved cysteine through the conserved F or W. The D gene is left open where the match is weak. Where a row states a size, it is once, few, many or the class of an expanded clone; other rows omit it.

-	TRBV11-3	-	TRBJ1-2	TGTGCCAGCAGCTTAGATCCGGCTGGGTATGGCTACACCTTC	CASSLDPAGYGYTF
-	TRBV7-9	few	TRBJ1-1	TGTGCCAGCAGCAAGACAGGAGGGAACACTGAAGCTTTCTTT	CASSKTGGNTEAFF
TRBD2	TRBV5-1	few	TRBJ2-7	TGCGCCAGCAGCTACTGGACTAGCGGGAGGGTCGAGCAGTACTTC	CASSYWTSGRVEQYF
-	TRBV15	few	TRBJ2-5	TGTGCCACCAGCAGAGTATCGGGGTGGGAGACCCAGTACTTC	CATSRVSGWETQYF
TRBD2	TRBV6-5	few	TRBJ2-7	TGTGCCAGCAGTTACGGACTAGAGGTTGCCTACGAGCAGTACTTC	CASSYGLEVAYEQYF
TRBD2	TRBV6-5	few	TRBJ2-3	TGTGCCAGCAGTTACGAGGGACTAGCGGGAGGGCCGTTAGATACGCAGTATTTT	CASSYEGLAGGPLDTQYF
-	TRBV10-3	few	TRBJ2-5	TGTGCCATCACCAAAACAGGGTTGGGGATGGAGACCCAGTACTTC	CAITKTGLGMETQYF
-	TRBV4-3	-	TRBJ2-5	TGCGCCAGCAGCCAAGATGTTGGCAGACAAGAGACCCAGTACTTC	CASSQDVGRQETQYF
TRBD2	TRBV19	few	TRBJ2-7	TGTGCCAGTAAACAAGCGGGACTCGGGGGCGAGCAGTACTTC	CASKQAGLGGEQYF
-	TRBV20-1	-	TRBJ2-2	TGCAGTGCTAGGTCCCGAGACACCGGGGAGCTGTTTTTT	CSARSRDTGELFF
TRBD2	TRBV4-1	few	TRBJ2-7	TGCGCCAGCAGCCAACATAGCGGGGGGTCCTACGAGCAGTACTTC	CASSQHSGGSYEQYF
TRBD1	TRBV10-3	-	TRBJ1-1	TGTGCCATCAGGGACGAGACAATAGGACAGGGCAGAGCTTTCTTT	CAIRDETIGQGRAFF
TRBD1	TRBV5-6	-	TRBJ2-5	TGTGCCAGCAGCCAGACAGGGTCGCAGGAGACCCAGTACTTC	CASSQTGSQETQYF
-	TRBV9	few	TRBJ2-2	TGTGCCAGCAGCGCCCAAAAGGGGGGGGCGGGGGACACCGGGGAGCTGTTTTTT	CASSAQKGGAGDTGELFF
-	TRBV10-3	-	TRBJ2-3	TGTGCCATCAGTGGTGCCAGGTCCACAGATACGCAGTATTTT	CAISGARSTDTQYF
-	TRBV9	-	TRBJ2-3	TGTGCCAGCAGCGACACCTCCGGCGGCGGGGGCACAGATACGCAGTATTTT	CASSDTSGGGGTDTQYF
-	TRBV29-1	once	TRBJ1-1	TGCAGCGTTGGAACTGGGATGACGAACACTGAAGCTTTCTTT	CSVGTGMTNTEAFF
-	TRBV6-4	few	TRBJ2-2	TGTGCCAGCAGTGCTGTGAACACCGGGGAGCTGTTTTTT	CASSAVNTGELFF
TRBD2	TRBV3-1	-	TRBJ2-1	TGTGCCAGCAGCCCCCGATCCAGCGGGGAGGCGAATGAGCAGTTCTTC	CASSPRSSGEANEQFF
-	TRBV20-1	-	TRBJ1-1	TGCAGTGCTAGTCTAAGGGGAGGAACTGAAGCTTTCTTT	CSASLRGGTEAFF
-	TRBV20-1	many	TRBJ2-7	TGCAGTGCTAGAGGAGTCGGGGGCTTTAAGGACGAGCAGTACTTC	CSARGVGGFKDEQYF
-	TRBV11-2	few	TRBJ2-5	TGTGCCAGCAGCCCGCGCCCTGCTAGGACGGAAGAGACCCAGTACTTC	CASSPRPARTEETQYF
-	TRBV7-9	-	TRBJ2-7	TGTGCCAGCAGCCAGCTAAACTACGAGCAGTACTTC	CASSQLNYEQYF
-	TRBV5-1	-	TRBJ2-3	TGCGCCAGCAGCTTGGTCTGGGACTTGAGCACAGATACGCAGTATTTT	CASSLVWDLSTDTQYF
TRBD2	TRBV7-3	few	TRBJ2-1	TGTGCCAGCAGCCCGTTAAATAGCGGGTCGTCCTACAATGAGCAGTTCTTC	CASSPLNSGSSYNEQFF
-	TRBV7-1	-	TRBJ1-3	TGTGCCAGCAGCTCGGGGGCTTCTGGAAACACCATATATTTT	CASSSGASGNTIYF
TRBD1	TRBV15	-	TRBJ2-7	TGTGCCACCAGCAAGGACAGGGCGACCTACGAGCAGTACTTC	CATSKDRATYEQYF
-	TRBV6-1	-	TRBJ1-5	TGTGCCAGCAGTGCGAGGGACAATCAGCCCCAGCATTTT	CASSARDNQPQHF
-	TRBV5-1	-	TRBJ2-1	TGCGCCAGCAGCTTTGTCCCCAACAATGAGCAGTTCTTC	CASSFVPNNEQFF
-	TRBV20-1	few	TRBJ2-1	TGCAGTGCCGGGGGGCCAGGATTCTACAATGAGCAGTTCTTC	CSAGGPGFYNEQFF
-	TRBV2	few	TRBJ2-7	TGTGCCAGCAGTTTCAGTAGCTCCTACGAGCAGTACTTC	CASSFSSSYEQYF
TRBD2	TRBV24-1	-	TRBJ2-1	TGTGCCACCAGGAAAGCGGGGGCCGGCCTTGGTGAGCAGTTCTTC	CATRKAGAGLGEQFF
-	TRBV24-1	few	TRBJ2-1	TGTGCCACCAGTGATAGAGGGACCTACAATGAGCAGTTCTTC	CATSDRGTYNEQFF
-	TRBV7-8	-	TRBJ1-5	TGTGCCAGCAGCTCCTGGGGCCAGCCCCAGCATTTT	CASSSWGQPQHF
-	TRBV20-1	few	TRBJ2-4	TGCAGTGCTAGAGATGGCAGGGCCAAAAACATTCAGTACTTC	CSARDGRAKNIQYF
-	TRBV5-1	few	TRBJ2-7	TGCGCCAGCAGCCCCCACAAGGCTTCCTCCTACGAGCAGTACTTC	CASSPHKASSYEQYF
TRBD1	TRBV4-1	-	TRBJ1-1	TGCGCCAGCAGCCAGGGACAGGGGCTAGTTGAAGCTTTCTTT	CASSQGQGLVEAFF
-	TRBV12-3/TRBV12-4	-	TRBJ2-1	TGTGCCAGCAGAGAAGCCGGGACGGAAGCCTGGGATGAGCAGTTCTTC	CASREAGTEAWDEQFF
-	TRBV19	many	TRBJ2-3	TGTGCCAGTAGCGGTTTTCGCACAGATACGCAGTATTTT	CASSGFRTDTQYF
TRBD1	TRBV4-1	-	TRBJ1-1	TGCGCCAGCAGCCTGTCGGGACAGGGCTGGGGCACTGAAGCTTTCTTT	CASSLSGQGWGTEAFF
-	TRBV19	-	TRBJ2-2	TGTGCCAGTAGTATCGGTCAGGGCAATCCCGGGGAGCTGTTTTTT	CASSIGQGNPGELFF
-	TRBV5-6	few	TRBJ2-7	TGTGCCAGCAGCTTGATCGGGGACGAGCAGTACTTC	CASSLIGDEQYF
-	TRBV27	-	TRBJ1-5	TGTGCCAGCAGTTTCAGGGTGGGCAATCAGCCCCAGCATTTT	CASSFRVGNQPQHF